The sequence of this T cell receptor (beta chain) was determined in a study of control samples from healthy donors and cancer patients. Using immunoSEQ multiplex PCR, the repertoire was profiled, and TCRdb retains in-frame clones only, with some absent. The sample yields about 94,000 clones, approximately 90% seen once. With 10 bases clipped from V and 6 bases from J, the junction kept 20 bases outside the gene matches. The CDR3 consists of 18 residues. Germline lookup yields CDR1 SGHKS and CDR2 YYEKEE (reference sequence). This clone has at least ten counts. Specimen: blood. The source of this sequence is a woman under 30 in good health. This chain links TRBV5-5 with TRBJ1-6, with 9 bases matching TRBD1. The chain's CDR3 is CAGFGIRDRVSLNSPLHF. CDR3 sequence (DNA): TGTGCCGGATTCGGGATCCGGGACAGGGTATCGCTTAATTCACCCCTCCACTTT.